Reported below is one T cell receptor beta chain. Some clones are missing from TCRdb's copy, which holds only in-frame ones; the method was immunoSEQ multiplex PCR. Here the sample spans fewer than 250,000 clones, around 90% being singletons. These data come from a study of blood T cell repertoires in COVID-19. The V end lost 4 bases, the J end lost 4 bases, and 19 bases lay between the germline ends. Germline-derived CDR1 and CDR2 are LGHDT and YNNKEL (reference sequence). The CDR3 is made up of 16 amino acids. Sequencing was done on a sample of peripheral blood. V usage is TRBV3-1 (or the pseudogene TRBV3-2) and J usage is TRBJ1-2, with D perhaps TRBD1 (6 bases). The clonotype was recovered from a man in his thirties or forties with COVID-19, enrolled during active disease. The chain's CDR3 is CASSLVPGQETYGYTF. CDR3 nucleotide sequence: TGTGCCAGCAGCCTCGTCCCGGGACAAGAAACCTATGGCTACACCTTC.